This T cell receptor beta chain was recovered during a study of blood T cell repertoires in COVID-19. Generated by immunoSEQ multiplex PCR, the TCRdb table keeps only in-frame clones and is missing some. The repertoire includes roughly 340,000 clones, 85% to 90% of them detected once, and around 1% sits in the top ten. CDR1 SGHTA and CDR2 FQGTGA come from the germline V gene. V dropped 2 bases and J dropped 1 base, with 5 bases sitting between them. This CDR3 is 13 amino acids long. Regarding this clone: A much larger clone differs by one base, so this may be a read error. The sample contains more than one DNA sequence encoding this CDR3.

The chain carries TRBV7-3 and TRBJ1-1, with a possible D match to TRBD1 (5 bases). Input material: PBMCs or T cells enriched from blood (not recorded which). The receptor comes from a man between 18 and 29 years old who had recovered from COVID-19. The CDR3 bases are TGTGCCAGCAGCTTACAGGGGAACACTGAAGCTTTCTTT. As protein: CASSLQGNTEAFF. The whole variable domain, remainder taken from reference TRBV7-3 and TRBJ1-1, is GAGVSQTPSNKVTEKGKYVELRCDPISGHTALYWYRQSLGQGPEFLIYFQGTGAADDSGLPNDRFFAVRPEGSVSTLKIQRTERGDSAVYLCASSLQGNTEAFFGQGTRLTVV.